These 13 T cell receptor beta chains were all obtained from the same sample, sequenced in a study of control samples from healthy donors and cancer patients. Using immunoSEQ multiplex PCR, the repertoire was profiled, and TCRdb retains in-frame clones only, with some absent. The profile covers 90,000 or so clones, with 88% appearing a single time and approximately 14% taken by the ten largest. The specimen sequenced was blood. Receptors originate from a woman between 65 and 79 years old in good health.

This clone was recorded once. This chain connects TRBV24-1 to TRBJ1-2, with D tentatively TRBD1 (5 bases). This CDR3 has 15 amino acids. The V and J ends lost 6 bases and 4 bases respectively, with 17 bases between them. CDR1 is KGHDR, CDR2 SFDVKD, per germline. This chain's CDR3 is CATSSGTTQSYGYTF. CDR3 in DNA: TGTGCCACCAGTTCCGGGACGACACAATCCTATGGCTACACCTTC.

This clone has only a few counts. The same CDR3 can be traced to other DNA sequences in this sample. V is TRBV30 and J is TRBJ2-1, with D perhaps assigned TRBD1 or TRBD2 (6 bases each). CDR1 is GTSNPN and CDR2 is SVGIG in the germline V gene (reference sequence). The CDR3 spans 16 residues. Trimming left V 0 bases short and J 0 bases short, with 12 bases between. The CDR3: CAWSVGGQNSYNEQFF. CDR3 DNA sequence: TGTGCCTGGAGTGTAGGGGGGCAAAACTCCTACAATGAGCAGTTCTTC.

This chain joins TRBV11-2 and TRBJ1-1, with D perhaps matching TRBD1 (5 bases). This CDR3 is 14 amino acids long. Germline CDR1 SGHAT, CDR2 FQNNGV. Trimming pared 3 bases from V and 0 bases from J, leaving 8 bases between. CDR3 nucleotides: TGTGCCAGCAGCTTGACAGTTATGAACACTGAAGCTTTCTTT. Translated, it gives CASSLTVMNTEAFF.

The chain employs TRBV18 and TRBJ1-1; 7 bases fit TRBD1. Germline lookup yields CDR1 KGHSH and CDR2 LQKENI. V was clipped by 3 bases and J by 5 bases; unmatched bases: 9. The CDR3 is 15 residues long. The CDR3 protein is CASSPQGGLRTEAFF. CDR3 nucleotides: TGTGCCAGCTCACCCCAGGGGGGGCTGAGGACTGAAGCTTTCTTT.

The rearrangement joins TRBV11-2 to TRBJ2-2; 10 nucleotides agree with TRBD2. Per germline, CDR1 SGHAT and CDR2 FQNNGV. V lost 1 base, J lost 0 bases, and 8 bases stayed unmatched. The CDR3 has 19 residues. The CDR3: CASSLAFPSGRANTGELFF. In DNA form, the CDR3 reads TGTGCCAGCAGCTTAGCTTTCCCTAGCGGGAGAGCGAACACCGGGGAGCTGTTTTTT.

The chain couples TRBV7-9 to TRBJ1-1; 7 positions agree with TRBD1. Germline V CDR1 and CDR2: SEHNR, FQNEAQ (reference sequence). This CDR3 region has 15 residues. V trimming: 1 base; J trimming: 4 bases; junction bases outside the gene matches: 6. The CDR3 protein is CASSLGARGFTEAFF. CDR3 DNA sequence: TGTGCCAGCAGCTTAGGGGCCAGGGGGTTCACTGAAGCTTTCTTT.

The V call is TRBV7-3, the J call TRBJ2-2, with unresolved D. The CDR3 spans 12 residues. The ends were cut back, 8 bases at V and 4 bases at J, with 8 bases in the middle. Per germline, CDR1 SGHTA and CDR2 FQGTGA. The CDR3 reads CASALPTGELFF. Written as DNA, the CDR3 is TGTGCCAGCGCCCTACCCACCGGGGAGCTGTTTTTT. Full variable domain (rest looked up from reference TRBV7-3 and TRBJ2-2): GAGVSQTPSNKVTEKGKYVELRCDPISGHTALYWYRQSLGQGPEFLIYFQGTGAADDSGLPNDRFFAVRPEGSVSTLKIQRTERGDSAVYLCASALPTGELFFGEGSRLTVL.

The chain couples TRBV7-6 to TRBJ1-1, with D possibly TRBD1 on 5 matching bases. The CDR3 sequence is 15 residues long. The ends were cut back, 5 bases at V and 1 base at J, with 14 bases in the middle. The germline CDR1 and CDR2 sequences are SGHVS and FNYEAQ. The CDR3 region is CASSHISGGNTEAFF. The DNA for the CDR3 is TGTGCCAGCAGCCACATCTCTGGGGGGAACACTGAAGCTTTCTTT.

The rearrangement links TRBV5-1 to TRBJ1-4, with D uncertain. Trimming left V 3 bases short and J 8 bases short, with 11 bases between. The CDR3 runs to 13 residues. Per the germline V gene, CDR1 is SGHRS and CDR2 is YFSETQ. The chain's CDR3 is CASSSDLGEKLFF. CDR3 sequence (DNA): TGCGCCAGCAGCTCCGATCTAGGGGAAAAACTGTTTTTT. The full variable domain, in which reference TRBV5-1 and TRBJ1-4 provide the parts outside the CDR3, is KAGVTQTPRYLIKTRGQQVTLSCSPISGHRSVSWYQQTPGQGLQFLFEYFSETQRNKGNFPGRFSGRQFSNSRSEMNVSTLELGDSALYLCASSSDLGEKLFFGSGTQLSVL.

V is TRBV30 and J is TRBJ2-1; 9 nucleotides line up with TRBD1. V gave up 4 bases and J gave up 9 bases; unmatched junction bases: 10. The germline gives CDR1 GTSNPN, CDR2 SVGIG (reference sequence). The CDR3 totals 14 residues. The CDR3 region has the DNA TGTGCCTGGAACCGGGACAGGGTGCATGGTGAGCAGTTCTTC. This codes for CAWNRDRVHGEQFF.

This clone has a single count. The chain recombines TRBV15 with TRBJ1-2, with unresolved D. In germline, CDR1 is LNHNV, CDR2 YYDKDF (reference sequence). This CDR3 has 11 amino acids. Between the trimmed V and J ends, which lost 5 bases and 7 bases, there was a span of 8 bases. The DNA for the CDR3 is TGTGCCACCAGCGCCGAGGGTGGCTACACCTTC. This sequence encodes CATSAEGGYTF.

This clone was found once. The rearrangement links TRBV4-1 to TRBJ1-2; tentative D call: TRBD1 (6 bases). Trimming pared 3 bases from V and 5 bases from J, leaving 19 bases between. CDR3 length: 16 residues. The germline V gene encodes CDR1 MGHRA and CDR2 YSYEKL. The CDR3 DNA is TGCGCCAGCAGCCAGGTCAACGGGGGGCGAGGGTATGGCTACACCTTC. Translated, it gives CASSQVNGGRGYGYTF.

V usage is TRBV10-3 and J usage is TRBJ1-1; possibly TRBD1 for D (5 bases). V lost 3 bases, J lost 8 bases, and 13 bases lay in between. This CDR3 is 13 amino acids long. In germline, CDR1 is ENHRY, CDR2 SYGVKD. In DNA form, the CDR3 reads TGTGCCATCAGTGAACCCGGGACTATGGAAGCTTTCTTT. This translates into CAISEPGTMEAFF.